The 8 T cell receptor beta chains in this list originate from one sample, sequenced in a study of T cell repertoires in ileal Crohn's disease (dated by TCRdb to about 2019). Libraries were made using the immunoSEQ multiplex PCR assay. The source is immuneACCESS, and TCRdb retained only in-frame sequences with V and J called. Part of the clones is not carried over; for the studies checked, unresolved V genes explain less than half of this, and the remainder is unexplained. The sample table shows around 6,000 clones, and around 86% are seen once. The ten largest clones capture 4.5% to 5% of the sample. Sequencing was carried out using ileal tissue. The receptors come from an adult with Crohn's disease.

This clone was seen a few times. The chain is built from TRBV27 and TRBJ2-7; 8 nucleotides agree with TRBD1. In germline, CDR1 is MNHEY, CDR2 SMNVEV (reference sequence). CDR3 length equals 15 residues. V was pared by 6 bases and J by 6 bases, with 13 bases of the junction left unmatched. CDR3: CASSSTGTGNSEQYF. DNA of the CDR3: TGTGCCAGCAGCTCCACCGGGACAGGCAACTCCGAGCAGTACTTC.

The V call is TRBV11-2, the J call TRBJ2-7; a possible D gene is TRBD2 (5 bases). V lost 1 base, J lost 3 bases, and 7 bases lay in between. The germline V gene has CDR1 SGHAT and CDR2 FQNNGV. The CDR3 extends over 13 amino acids. DNA of the CDR3: TGTGCCAGCAGCTTAGGGAGGTTCTACGAGCAGTACTTC. Translating gives CASSLGRFYEQYF.

This chain uses TRBV6-6 with TRBJ2-1, with a tentative D call TRBD1 (5 bases). The V gene lost 4 bases and the J gene lost 8 bases, with 12 bases spanning the gap. Per the germline V gene, CDR1 is MNHNY and CDR2 is SVGAGI (reference sequence). The CDR3 is 13 amino acids. The CDR3 is CASSSPTGYEQFF. The DNA of the CDR3 is TGTGCCAGCAGTTCGCCTACAGGATATGAGCAGTTCTTC.

This clone was seen a single time. In DNA, the CDR3 is TGTGCCAGTACCTTAGGGGGAGGGCCTTTTTCAGGCCAGCAGTTCTTC. Amino acid sequence: CASTLGGGPFSGQQFF. The chain joins TRBV27 to TRBJ2-1, with D maybe TRBD2 (7 bases). With 9 bases removed from V and 11 bases from J, the gap between germline ends came to 29 bases. This CDR3 contains 16 residues. Germline CDR1 reads MNHEY; CDR2 reads SMNVEV (reference sequence).

The chain combines TRBV6-6 with TRBJ2-3; D may be TRBD1 (6 bases). Trimming took off 5 bases at V and 8 bases at J, with 14 bases between the two ends. There are 13 residues in the CDR3. The germline V gene encodes CDR1 MNHNY and CDR2 SVGAGI (reference sequence). The CDR3 protein is CASSRGQSGTQYF. Here the CDR3 DNA reads TGTGCCAGCAGTCGCGGACAGAGCGGTACGCAGTATTTT.

The V gene is TRBV5-6, the J gene TRBJ1-4; D unclear. V was pared by 2 bases and J by 7 bases, with 18 bases between. CDR1 is SGHDT, CDR2 YYEEEE, per germline. The CDR3 runs 16 residues. Here the CDR3 reads CASSFGAGLRGEKLFF. In DNA, the CDR3 is TGTGCCAGCAGCTTCGGTGCGGGCTTACGTGGTGAAAAACTGTTTTTT.

The rearrangement joins TRBV7-8 to TRBJ1-2, with 9 bases fitting TRBD1. Germline V gene data show CDR1 as SGHVS and CDR2 as FQNEAQ. The CDR3 has 15 residues. J lost 4 bases, V lost 0 bases, and 3 bases had no gene match. As DNA, the CDR3 is TGTGCCAGCAGCTTAGCGCGGGGACAGGGCTATGGCTACACCTTC. This encodes CASSLARGQGYGYTF. The full variable domain, its missing parts supplied by reference TRBV7-8 and TRBJ1-2, is GAGVSQSPRYKVAKRGQDVALRCDPISGHVSLFWYQQALGQGPEFLTYFQNEAQLDKSGLPSDRFFAERPEGSVSTLKIQRTQQEDSAVYLCASSLARGQGYGYTFGSGTRLTVV.

This clone was found a few times. The chain combines TRBV5-4 with TRBJ1-2, with TRBD1 matching over 9 bases. CDR1 and CDR2 (germline): SGHNT, YYREEE (reference sequence). The trim removed 4 bases at V and 4 bases at J, leaving 8 bases unmatched. CDR3 length: 15 residues. The CDR3 DNA reads as TGTGCCAGCAGCCCTCGAGGGACAGGGCGCTATGGCTACACCTTC. Residues: CASSPRGTGRYGYTF.